The 15 T cell receptor beta chains reported below all come from one sample, sequenced in a study of shared clonotypes between healthy human individuals. Assay used: immunoSEQ multiplex PCR; TCRdb lists only in-frame clones, some missing. The sample gives about 460,000 clones, more than 70% of which show up once; about 11% is in the top ten. Material for sequencing was PBMCs. These receptors came from a middle-aged woman in good health. Some clones in this sample may be carry-over from other donors' samples.

The V gene is TRBV7-2, the J gene TRBJ2-7; D perhaps matches TRBD1 (6 bases). V lost 1 base, J lost 0 bases, and 13 bases lay in between. The CDR3 length is 16 residues. Germline CDR1 reads SGHTA; CDR2 reads FQGNSA. In DNA, the CDR3 is TGTGCCAGCAGCTTAGACAGGGCCGCGAGCTCCTACGAGCAGTACTTC. Its protein product is CASSLDRAASSYEQYF.

This chain connects TRBV28 to TRBJ2-7, with TRBD2 identical over 8 bases. The V and J ends lost 6 bases and 7 bases, in that order; junction bases with no gene match: 14. The CDR3 covers 15 residues. CDR1 and CDR2 (germline): MDHEN, SYDVKM. CDR3 amino acids: CASRHIRGGAGEQYF. CDR3 nucleotide sequence: TGTGCCAGCAGACATATACGGGGGGGTGCGGGTGAGCAGTACTTC.

The chain employs TRBV7-8 and TRBJ1-3; D remains ambiguous. V was pared by 2 bases and J by 2 bases, with 13 bases between. CDR1 and CDR2 (germline): SGHVS, FQNEAQ. CDR3 length: 16 residues. The CDR3 DNA reads as TGTGCCAGCAGCTTACGGCAAGGTCGCACTGGAAACACCATATATTTT. Its protein is CASSLRQGRTGNTIYF. Full variable domain (remainder filled in from reference TRBV7-8 and TRBJ1-3): GAGVSQSPRYKVAKRGQDVALRCDPISGHVSLFWYQQALGQGPEFLTYFQNEAQLDKSGLPSDRFFAERPEGSVSTLKIQRTQQEDSAVYLCASSLRQGRTGNTIYFGEGSWLTVV.

The J gene is TRBJ2-4, the V gene TRBV28; possible D gene TRBD2, 5 bases. Deletions cut 5 bases from V and 1 base from J, with 9 bases between. Germline V CDR1 and CDR2: MDHEN, SYDVKM. The CDR3 extends over 14 amino acids. CDR3 loop: CASSGGAAKNIQYF. CDR3 DNA: TGTGCCAGCAGTGGAGGTGCGGCCAAAAACATTCAGTACTTC. Drawing the rest from reference TRBV28 and TRBJ2-4, the complete variable domain is DVKVTQSSRYLVKRTGEKVFLECVQDMDHENMFWYRQDPGLGLRLIYFSYDVKMKEKGDIPEGYSVSREKKERFSLILESASTNQTSMYLCASSGGAAKNIQYFGAGTRLSVL.

CDR3 coding DNA: TGCAGCGTGGATAAACCAGGCACAGATACGCAGTATTTT. Its translation: CSVDKPGTDTQYF. The chain is built from TRBV29-1 and TRBJ2-3; D unresolved. This CDR3 contains 13 residues. Trimming pared 6 bases from V and 1 base from J, leaving 11 bases between. Germline V gives CDR1 SQVTM, CDR2 ANQGSEA.

The V gene is TRBV2, the J gene TRBJ2-1, with no clear D. Per germline, CDR1 SNHLY and CDR2 FYNNEI. The CDR3 sequence is 15 residues long. V was clipped by 4 bases and J by 0 bases, with 10 bases between them. The CDR3, as DNA: TGTGCCAGCAGTGCTCGGGTGAGCTCCTACAATGAGCAGTTCTTC. This sequence encodes CASSARVSSYNEQFF.

The chain couples TRBV28 to TRBJ2-1; TRBD2 aligns across 8 bases. V was clipped by 1 base and J by 0 bases; unmatched bases: 5. This CDR3 contains 17 residues. CDR1 MDHEN and CDR2 SYDVKM come from the germline V gene. The CDR3 here is CASSLSGGLSSYNEQFF. CDR3 bases: TGTGCCAGCAGTTTATCGGGAGGGCTGAGCTCCTACAATGAGCAGTTCTTC.

This chain uses TRBV27 with TRBJ1-5; TRBD1 matches 9 bases. The V gene end was trimmed by 6 bases and the J gene end by 7 bases; junction bases not matched to a gene: 7. The CDR3 runs to 14 residues. Germline V lookup: CDR1 MNHEY, CDR2 SMNVEV (reference sequence). DNA of the CDR3: TGTGCCAGCAGCGGAACAGGGGGCCGGCAGCCCCAGCATTTT. The encoded protein is CASSGTGGRQPQHF.

This clone was observed once. The chain employs TRBV30 and TRBJ2-2; 12 bases fit TRBD2. CDR3 length: 18 residues. CDR1 GTSNPN and CDR2 SVGIG come from the germline V gene (reference sequence). V was clipped by 3 bases and J by 1 base; unmatched bases: 9. CDR3 in DNA: TGTGCCTGGAGCAGACTAGCGGGAGATTTCGGGAACACCGGGGAGCTGTTTTTT. Translated: CAWSRLAGDFGNTGELFF.

The chain combines TRBV5-5 with TRBJ2-2; 8 nucleotides line up with TRBD1. The V segment lost 2 bases and the J segment 5 bases; nucleotides outside the gene matches: 8. Germline V gene sequence: CDR1 SGHKS, CDR2 YYEKEE (reference sequence). The CDR3 has 16 residues. CDR3 DNA: TGTGCCAGCAGCTTTGGGCAGGGGGCAGTTACCGGGGAGCTGTTTTTT. Translated, it gives CASSFGQGAVTGELFF. The variable domain in full, completed from reference TRBV5-5 and TRBJ2-2, reads DAGVTQSPTHLIKTRGQQVTLRCSPISGHKSVSWYQQVLGQGPQFIFQYYEKEERGRGNFPDRFSARQFPNYSSELNVNALLLGDSALYLCASSFGQGAVTGELFFGEGSRLTVL.

This clone has just one count. The V gene is TRBV10-3, the J gene TRBJ2-3, with D hard to call. The CDR3 totals 13 residues. CDR1 ENHRY and CDR2 SYGVKD come from the germline V gene. Trimming took off 6 bases at V and 3 bases at J, with 10 bases between the two ends. CDR3 loop: CAIRAILTDTQYF. The CDR3 DNA reads as TGTGCCATCAGAGCCATCCTAACAGATACGCAGTATTTT.

In its sample, this clone was seen many times. This chain uses TRBV27 with TRBJ2-1, with 9 bases lining up with TRBD2. In germline, CDR1 is MNHEY, CDR2 SMNVEV (reference sequence). V lost 1 base to trimming and J lost 2 bases; unmatched junction nucleotides: 3. This CDR3 is 16 amino acids long. This CDR3 is CASSLLASGAYNEQFF. The DNA of the CDR3 is TGTGCCAGCAGTTTATTGGCTAGCGGGGCCTACAATGAGCAGTTCTTC.

This chain joins TRBV2 and TRBJ2-7, with 10 nucleotides matching TRBD1. Germline CDR1 reads SNHLY; CDR2 reads FYNNEI. The CDR3 length is 13 residues. V dropped 7 bases and J dropped 6; count of bases not matched to a gene: 6. The CDR3 reads CASTLGTGVEQYF. CDR3 DNA sequence: TGTGCCAGCACCCTGGGGACAGGGGTCGAGCAGTACTTC. The whole variable domain, filled in from reference TRBV2 and TRBJ2-7, reads EPEVTQTPSHQVTQMGQEVILRCVPISNHLYFYWYRQILGQKVEFLVSFYNNEISEKSEIFDDQFSVERPDGSNFTLKIRSTKLEDSAMYFCASTLGTGVEQYFGPGTRLTVT.

This rearrangement joins TRBV9 to TRBJ2-7; D is ambiguous. V was pared by 0 bases and J by 1 base, with 11 bases between. This CDR3 is built from 15 residues. CDR1 and CDR2 (germline): SGDLS, YYNGEE. CDR3 loop: CASSVAVGNSYEQYF. CDR3 bases: TGTGCCAGCAGCGTAGCTGTCGGTAATTCCTACGAGCAGTACTTC.

V and J are TRBV28 and TRBJ2-7; TRBD1 agrees at 10 bases. Losses at the gene ends were 7 bases for V and 1 base for J; bases not matched to a gene: 10. This CDR3 has 16 residues. Germline lookup yields CDR1 MDHEN and CDR2 SYDVKM. CDR3 coding DNA: TGTGCCAGCACCAAACTCGGACAGGGGGATTCCTACGAGCAGTACTTC. Encoded protein: CASTKLGQGDSYEQYF.